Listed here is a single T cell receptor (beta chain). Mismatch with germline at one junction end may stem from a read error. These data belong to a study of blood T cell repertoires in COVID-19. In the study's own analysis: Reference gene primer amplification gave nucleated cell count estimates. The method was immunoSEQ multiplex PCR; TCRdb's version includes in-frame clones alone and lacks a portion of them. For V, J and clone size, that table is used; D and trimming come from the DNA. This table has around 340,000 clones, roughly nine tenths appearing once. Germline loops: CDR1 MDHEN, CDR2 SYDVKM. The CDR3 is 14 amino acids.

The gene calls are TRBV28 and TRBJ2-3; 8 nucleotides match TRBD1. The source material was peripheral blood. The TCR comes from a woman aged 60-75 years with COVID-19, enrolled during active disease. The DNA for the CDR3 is TGTGCCAGCAGTTTAGGGGGTGGGGACAGGAGGATCCGATTT. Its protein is CASSLGGGDRRIRF.